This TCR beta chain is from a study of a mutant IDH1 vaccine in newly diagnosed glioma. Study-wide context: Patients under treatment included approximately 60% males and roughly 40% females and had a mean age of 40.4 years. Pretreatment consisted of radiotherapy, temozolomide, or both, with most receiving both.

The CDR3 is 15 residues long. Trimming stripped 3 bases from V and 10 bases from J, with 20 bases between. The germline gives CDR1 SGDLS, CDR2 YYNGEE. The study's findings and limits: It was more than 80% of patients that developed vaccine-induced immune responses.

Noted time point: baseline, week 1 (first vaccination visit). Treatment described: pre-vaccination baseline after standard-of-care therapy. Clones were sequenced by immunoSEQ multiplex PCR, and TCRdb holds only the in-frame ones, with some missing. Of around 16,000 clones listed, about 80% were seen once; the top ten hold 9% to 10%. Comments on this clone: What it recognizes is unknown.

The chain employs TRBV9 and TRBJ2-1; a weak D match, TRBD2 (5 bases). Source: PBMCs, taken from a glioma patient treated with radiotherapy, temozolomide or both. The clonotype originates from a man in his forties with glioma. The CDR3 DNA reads TGTGCCAGCAGCGCGAGGGAGCTGACCGCCCCAGAGCAGTTCTTC. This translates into CASSARELTAPEQFF.